A single sample gave rise to the 28 T cell receptor beta chains below, sequenced in a study of T cell changes during pregnancy in multiple sclerosis. TCRdb's copy holds only in-frame clones and misses some; the assay was immunoSEQ multiplex PCR. This sample yields 80,000 or so clones, of which 94% are seen a single time; around 0.97% belongs to the top ten. Sequenced material: peripheral blood, taken in the second trimester of pregnancy. The receptors shown here come from a female donor in good health, enrolled as a control in a pregnancy study.

V usage is TRBV5-1 and J usage is TRBJ1-1; possibly TRBD1 for D (6 bases). The V end was cut by 9 bases, the J end by 4 bases, with 31 bases between. Germline V gene lookup returns CDR1 SGHRS and CDR2 YFSETQ. This CDR3 spans 18 amino acids. CDR3 coding DNA: TGCGCCACACCAAAAAGCAAGGCCGGGGGGGCGTTGGCCACTGAAGCTTTCTTT. Translated: CATPKSKAGGALATEAFF.

The chain recombines TRBV5-1 with TRBJ1-1; 7 bases line up with TRBD1. With 7 bases clipped from V and 8 bases from J, the junction kept 8 bases outside the gene matches. Per germline, CDR1 SGHRS and CDR2 YFSETQ. The CDR3 totals 12 residues. The CDR3 here is CASGDSQLEAFF. The CDR3 DNA reads TGCGCCAGCGGGGACAGCCAGTTAGAAGCTTTCTTT.

The chain carries TRBV5-1 and TRBJ1-2, with TRBD1 matching over 7 bases. Germline V gives CDR1 SGHRS, CDR2 YFSETQ. The CDR3 covers 15 residues. V shed 3 bases and J 7 bases; nucleotides not matched to a gene: 12. The CDR3 sequence: CASSSVVGQDGGYTF. The CDR3 nucleotides read TGCGCCAGCAGCTCAGTAGTAGGACAGGACGGTGGCTACACCTTC.

This clone was counted only a few times. V is TRBV4-1 and J is TRBJ2-2, with a possible D match to TRBD1 (6 bases). Trimming shortened V by 4 bases and J by 4 bases, and 16 bases separated the two germline ends. This CDR3 spans 16 amino acids. CDR1 is MGHRA, CDR2 YSYEKL, per germline. CDR3 residues: CASSLSGQTGTGELFF. In DNA form, the CDR3 reads TGCGCCAGCAGCCTGAGCGGACAGACCGGCACCGGGGAGCTGTTTTTT.

In this sample, this clone turned up once. The chain links TRBV11-2 to TRBJ1-5; a possible D gene is TRBD1 (5 bases). The germline gives CDR1 SGHAT, CDR2 FQNNGV. This CDR3 is built from 13 residues. The ends were cut back, 6 bases at V and 7 bases at J, with 13 bases in the middle. DNA of the CDR3: TGTGCCAGCAGTCCTGACAGCGGGCAGCCCCAGCATTTT. Encoded protein: CASSPDSGQPQHF.

This clone was recorded a few times. The rearrangement links TRBV2 to TRBJ2-5; 7 bases map to TRBD1. The V segment lost 6 bases and the J segment 4 bases; nucleotides outside the gene matches: 11. The germline gives CDR1 SNHLY, CDR2 FYNNEI. The CDR3 runs 15 residues. Here the CDR3 reads CASRGTGTVTETQYF. The DNA for the CDR3 is TGTGCCAGCAGGGGCACCGGGACAGTAACAGAGACCCAGTACTTC.

The V gene is TRBV15, the J gene TRBJ2-7; D gene unclear. The CDR3 loop spans 13 amino acids. The germline V gene has CDR1 LNHNV and CDR2 YYDKDF (reference sequence). V was shortened by 4 bases and J by 0 bases, with 7 bases between the two germline ends. CDR3 amino acids: CATSNGHSYEQYF. CDR3 sequence (DNA): TGTGCCACCAGCAATGGGCACTCCTACGAGCAGTACTTC. Variable domain in full (rest from reference TRBV15 and TRBJ2-7): DAMVIQNPRYQVTQFGKPVTLSCSQTLNHNVMYWYQQKSSQAPKLLFHYYDKDFNNEADTPDNFQSRRPNTSFCFLDIRSPGLGDTAMYLCATSNGHSYEQYFGPGTRLTVT.

The chain joins TRBV28 to TRBJ2-1; 10 nucleotides agree with TRBD2. CDR1 and CDR2 (germline): MDHEN, SYDVKM. V shed 4 bases and J 8 bases; nucleotides not matched to a gene: 8. There are 15 residues in the CDR3. This CDR3 is CASSWTSGQVDEQFF. CDR3 nucleotides: TGTGCCAGCAGTTGGACTAGCGGCCAGGTGGATGAGCAGTTCTTC.

Comment on this clone: This same CDR3 is encoded by further DNA sequences in the sample. This chain links TRBV4-1 with TRBJ2-2, with TRBD2 identical over 13 bases. After removal of 1 base from V and 5 bases from J, the junction contained 7 bases not matched to a gene. CDR3 length: 18 residues. The germline V gene encodes CDR1 MGHRA and CDR2 YSYEKL. This chain's CDR3 is CASSQGGLAGVGTGELFF. The CDR3 DNA follows: TGCGCCAGCAGCCAAGGCGGACTAGCGGGAGTCGGGACCGGGGAGCTGTTTTTT.

The V call is TRBV18, the J call TRBJ2-7; TRBD1 agrees at 8 bases. The CDR3 is 15 amino acids. After removal of 5 bases from V and 1 base from J, the junction contained 7 bases not matched to a gene. CDR1 KGHSH and CDR2 LQKENI come from the germline V gene. CDR3 nucleotides: TGTGCCAGCTCATCGTCCGGGACAGGATCCTACGAGCAGTACTTC. Its translation is CASSSSGTGSYEQYF.

The V call is TRBV6-5, the J call TRBJ1-2; 12 nucleotides align to TRBD1. Germline CDR1 and CDR2: MNHEY and SVGAGI. This CDR3 is 14 amino acids long. J was trimmed by 8 bases and V by 5 bases; bases with no gene match: 6. CDR3 loop: CASSTGTGGGGYTF. The CDR3, as DNA: TGTGCCAGCAGTACGGGGACAGGGGGCGGGGGCTACACCTTC.

The gene calls are TRBV4-2 and TRBJ2-5; D is perhaps TRBD2 (6 bases). Germline V gives CDR1 LGHNA, CDR2 YNFKEQ. Trimming removed 5 bases at V and 1 base at J, with 11 bases between. The CDR3 spans 14 residues. CDR3 residues: CASSKGTLQETQYF. The CDR3 coding sequence is TGTGCCAGCAGCAAAGGGACTCTCCAAGAGACCCAGTACTTC.

The chain couples TRBV28 to TRBJ1-2; maybe TRBD1 (5 bases). V shed 6 bases and J shed 7 bases, with 15 bases lying between them. The CDR3 has 13 amino acids. Per germline, CDR1 MDHEN and CDR2 SYDVKM. The CDR3 bases are TGTGCCAGCAGGGAGACGGGGGACCGTGGCTACACCTTC. Amino acid sequence: CASRETGDRGYTF.

The V gene is TRBV7-2, the J gene TRBJ2-6; D is possibly TRBD1 (6 bases). The CDR3 is 16 amino acids. CDR1 is SGHTA and CDR2 is FQGNSA in the germline V gene. V gave up 2 bases and J gave up 3 bases, with 11 bases separating them. CDR3 loop: CASSLRAGVGANVLTF. The CDR3, as DNA: TGTGCCAGCAGCTTAAGGGCAGGGGTTGGGGCCAACGTCCTGACTTTC.

This chain uses TRBV10-3 with TRBJ2-7, with D perhaps TRBD2 (5 bases). Looked up from germline, CDR1 is ENHRY and CDR2 is SYGVKD. V dropped 8 bases and J dropped 5 bases, with 13 bases sitting between them. The CDR3 consists of 12 residues. The CDR3 spells CAISSLADEQYF. The CDR3 nucleotides are TGTGCCATCTCAAGTCTAGCCGACGAGCAGTACTTC.

The V gene is TRBV19, the J gene TRBJ2-7, with 9 nucleotides matching TRBD2. CDR1 is LNHDA and CDR2 is SQIVND in the germline V gene (reference sequence). V was pared by 6 bases and J by 4 bases, with 7 bases of the junction left unmatched. The length of the CDR3 is 14 residues. CDR3 amino acids: CASSSSGAAYEQYF. As DNA, the CDR3 is TGTGCCAGTAGCTCTAGCGGGGCAGCGTACGAGCAGTACTTC.

V usage is TRBV27 and J usage is TRBJ2-1; 8 nucleotides line up with TRBD2. CDR1 is MNHEY and CDR2 is SMNVEV in the germline V gene (reference sequence). The trim removed 0 bases at V and 4 bases at J, leaving 2 bases unmatched. The CDR3 extends over 15 amino acids. The CDR3 sequence: CASSLSSSGYNEQFF. The CDR3 DNA reads TGTGCCAGCAGTTTATCTTCTAGCGGGTACAATGAGCAGTTCTTC.

The chain joins TRBV15 to TRBJ2-2; 7 positions match TRBD2. The trim removed 5 bases at V and 5 bases at J, leaving 17 bases unmatched. The CDR3 loop spans 18 amino acids. CDR1 is LNHNV and CDR2 is YYDKDF in the germline V gene (reference sequence). This CDR3 reads CATSRLWKAGERTGELFF. For the CDR3, the DNA is TGTGCCACCAGCCGCCTGTGGAAGGCGGGAGAGAGGACCGGGGAGCTGTTTTTT.

This rearrangement joins TRBV28 to TRBJ2-7, with D possibly being TRBD2 (5 bases). The CDR3 loop spans 14 amino acids. Germline assignment: CDR1 MDHEN and CDR2 SYDVKM. Deletions cut 2 bases from V and 4 bases from J, with 12 bases between. The chain's CDR3 is CASSLLAGAYEQYF. The CDR3 bases are TGTGCCAGCAGTTTACTGGCGGGCGCATACGAGCAGTACTTC. Full variable domain (outside the CDR3, taken from reference TRBV28 and TRBJ2-7): DVKVTQSSRYLVKRTGEKVFLECVQDMDHENMFWYRQDPGLGLRLIYFSYDVKMKEKGDIPEGYSVSREKKERFSLILESASTNQTSMYLCASSLLAGAYEQYFGPGTRLTVT.

In its sample, this clone was seen once. For the CDR3, the DNA is TGTGCCAGCAGCCACGTATCAAGCGGGAGATTGTTCAATGAGCAGTTCTTC. Amino acid sequence: CASSHVSSGRLFNEQFF. V is TRBV7-9 and J is TRBJ2-1, with 8 positions matching TRBD2. This CDR3 contains 17 residues. V gave up 5 bases and J gave up 6 bases; unmatched junction bases: 15. CDR1 is SEHNR and CDR2 is FQNEAQ in the germline V gene (reference sequence).

V gene TRBV2 combines with J gene TRBJ2-7, with TRBD1 matching 10 bases. J lost 5 bases, V lost 7 bases, and 2 bases had no gene match. The CDR3 totals 12 residues. Per germline, CDR1 SNHLY and CDR2 FYNNEI. The CDR3, as DNA: TGTGCCAGCAAAGACAGGGGGCACGAGCAGTACTTC. It codes for CASKDRGHEQYF.

This clone occurred once. The chain has TRBV6-6 and TRBJ2-1, with 9 bases lining up with TRBD2. CDR1 MNHNY and CDR2 SVGAGI come from the germline V gene (reference sequence). The CDR3 spans 16 residues. The ends lost 3 bases at V and 7 bases at J; junction bases unmatched: 10. The CDR3 region is CASSYFGIAGVNEQFF. In DNA, the CDR3 is TGTGCCAGCAGTTATTTCGGTATAGCGGGAGTAAATGAGCAGTTCTTC.

The chain has TRBV5-1 and TRBJ2-5, with D perhaps TRBD2 (5 bases). Germline lookup yields CDR1 SGHRS and CDR2 YFSETQ. Trimming took 4 bases from V and 7 from J, leaving 17 bases between them. This CDR3 spans 14 amino acids. The CDR3 DNA sequence: TGCGCCAGCAGCCTCGGACTCCCTGTGGGGACCCAGTACTTC. The encoded protein is CASSLGLPVGTQYF. Drawing the rest from reference TRBV5-1 and TRBJ2-5, the complete variable domain is KAGVTQTPRYLIKTRGQQVTLSCSPISGHRSVSWYQQTPGQGLQFLFEYFSETQRNKGNFPGRFSGRQFSNSRSEMNVSTLELGDSALYLCASSLGLPVGTQYFGPGTRLLVL.

The rearrangement uses TRBV7-2 and TRBJ2-1; possibly TRBD2 for D (7 bases). This CDR3 is 15 amino acids long. Between the trimmed V and J ends, which lost 5 bases and 1 base, there was a span of 12 bases. Germline V gene sequence: CDR1 SGHTA, CDR2 FQGNSA. CDR3 coding DNA: TGTGCCAGCAGCCGGGGGGCGGAATCCTACAATGAGCAGTTCTTC. Amino acids: CASSRGAESYNEQFF.

This chain connects TRBV6-5 to TRBJ1-2; no clear D. V lost 4 bases and J lost 4, with 4 bases in between. Germline lookup yields CDR1 MNHEY and CDR2 SVGAGI. The CDR3 is made up of 11 amino acids. The CDR3 coding sequence is TGTGCCAGCAGTTCACTCTATGGCTACACCTTC. It codes for CASSSLYGYTF.

The chain links TRBV28 to TRBJ2-7; D may be TRBD2 (6 bases). This CDR3 comprises 17 residues. Germline V gives CDR1 MDHEN, CDR2 SYDVKM. V lost 6 bases, J lost 3 bases, and 24 bases lay in between. CDR3 bases: TGTGCCAGCAGCTCCGCTTCCTCCGGGACTCCTAACTACGAGCAGTACTTC. The encoded protein is CASSSASSGTPNYEQYF.

The chain links TRBV5-1 to TRBJ1-4, with TRBD1 identical over 8 bases. Germline lookup yields CDR1 SGHRS and CDR2 YFSETQ. The CDR3 covers 16 residues. The trim removed 3 bases at V and 8 bases at J, leaving 12 bases unmatched. The CDR3 DNA reads TGCGCCAGCAGCTACTCGGACAGGGACGATGCGGAAAAACTGTTTTTT. Translated: CASSYSDRDDAEKLFF.

The chain has TRBV2 and TRBJ1-1; 10 bases fit TRBD1. Trimming at V came to 6 bases and at J to 6 bases, leaving 10 bases not matched to a gene. Germline assignment: CDR1 SNHLY and CDR2 FYNNEI. The CDR3 spans 15 residues. In DNA, the CDR3 is TGTGCCAGCAGCCTGGACAGGGGGACGGGGCCTGAAGCTTTCTTT. It yields the protein CASSLDRGTGPEAFF.